One TCR beta chain is described in this entry. This specimen belongs to a study of blood T cell repertoires in COVID-19. Study as a whole: The origin of the acute and convalescent COVID-19 samples was the United States, Italy and Spain. Nucleic acid was either cDNA or gDNA, and it came from T cells, B-cell-depleted T cells, or PBMCs.

The germline CDR1 and CDR2 sequences are SGHVS and FQNEAQ. This CDR3 contains 13 residues. Trimming pared 6 bases from V and 10 bases from J, leaving 13 bases between. Original processing notes: By means of reference gene primer amplification, nucleated cell counts were estimated. Assay: immunoSEQ multiplex PCR; the TCRdb copy retains only in-frame clones and omits some. V, J and clone size are those of that table, while D and trimming were read from the DNA. This sample has about 240,000 clones, with roughly four fifths found just once. Sequencing was done on a sample of peripheral blood. The V gene is TRBV7-8, the J gene TRBJ1-6; perhaps TRBD1 as D (5 bases). This receptor was taken from a woman aged 70-85 years with acute or convalescent COVID-19. Written as DNA, the CDR3 is TGTGCCAGCAGACCGCAGGGAGGCTCACCCCTCCACTTT. It encodes CASRPQGGSPLHF.